These T cell receptor beta chains were read from a single sample in a study of T cell repertoires in cytomegalovirus infection. Each CDR3 protein gets one entry after TCRdb re-called the reads with MiXCR. This sample has 300,000 or so distinct CDR3 sequences, with roughly 23% found just once. Sequencing used PBMCs. The receptors were sampled from a human donor in good health (CMV status not recorded). Some clones in this sample may be carry-over from other donors' samples. The CDR3 runs from the conserved cysteine through the conserved F or W. Fields, in order: CDR3 length, V gene, D gene, J gene, clone size, CDR3 protein, CDR3 DNA. D genes are given only for firm matches. The size field is filled for only some rows; it gives once, few, many or a size class.

length: 11
V: TRBV29-1
D: .
J: TRBJ2-1
size: .
CDR3: CSVEQDNEQFF
DNA: TGCAGCGTTGAGCAGGACAATGAGCAGTTCTTC

length: 14
V: TRBV7-6
D: TRBD1
J: TRBJ2-1
size: .
CDR3: CASSLRDRVNEQFF
DNA: TGTGCCAGCAGCTTACGTGACAGGGTAAATGAGCAGTTCTTC

length: 13
V: TRBV14
D: .
J: TRBJ2-1
size: .
CDR3: CASSQVLVNEQSF
DNA: TGTGCCAGCAGCCAAGTCCTAGTGAATGAGCAGTCCTTC

length: 14
V: TRBV7-8
D: .
J: TRBJ2-3
size: many
CDR3: CATSWATSTDTQYF
DNA: TGTGCCACCTCATGGGCAACTAGCACAGATACGCAGTATTTT

length: 15
V: TRBV7-2
D: TRBD2
J: TRBJ2-1
size: many
CDR3: CASSLVASGTGEQFF
DNA: TGTGCCAGCAGCTTAGTGGCTAGCGGGACGGGGGAGCAGTTCTTC

length: 16
V: TRBV7-9
D: .
J: TRBJ1-3
size: once
CDR3: CASSTAVRSSGNTIYF
DNA: TGTGCCAGCAGCACCGCCGTACGATCCTCGGGAAACACCATATATTTT

length: 11
V: TRBV28
D: .
J: TRBJ2-1
size: few
CDR3: CASSPGERQFF
DNA: TGTGCCAGCAGTCCCGGGGAGCGGCAGTTCTTC

length: 14
V: TRBV29-1
D: .
J: TRBJ1-1
size: few
CDR3: CSVKNRLTNTEAFF
DNA: TGCAGCGTCAAAAATCGGCTGACGAACACTGAAGCTTTCTTT

length: 14
V: TRBV29-1
D: .
J: TRBJ2-1
size: .
CDR3: CSAQGGGHSNEQFF
DNA: TGCAGCGCACAAGGGGGGGGACACTCCAATGAGCAGTTCTTC

length: 16
V: TRBV24-1
D: .
J: TRBJ2-3
size: many
CDR3: CATSDPTRLGADTQYF
DNA: TGTGCCACCAGTGACCCGACTAGACTAGGGGCAGATACGCAGTATTTT

length: 15
V: TRBV27
D: TRBD1
J: TRBJ2-5
size: few
CDR3: CASSLLGTVQETQYF
DNA: TGTGCCAGCAGTTTATTAGGGACAGTTCAAGAGACCCAGTACTTC

length: 16
V: TRBV7-3
D: .
J: TRBJ2-3
size: many
CDR3: CASSPRAGASTDTQYF
DNA: TGTGCCAGCAGCCCACGGGCGGGGGCTAGCACAGATACGCAGTATTTT

length: 15
V: TRBV7-8
D: TRBD1
J: TRBJ2-7
size: many
CDR3: CASSLVRDSTYEQYF
DNA: TGTGCCAGCAGCTTAGTTCGGGACAGCACCTACGAGCAGTACTTC

length: 16
V: TRBV19
D: TRBD1
J: TRBJ1-5
size: many
CDR3: CASSIVRQGRNQPQHF
DNA: TGTGCCAGTAGTATAGTCCGACAGGGACGCAATCAGCCCCAGCATTTT

length: 13
V: TRBV7-2
D: .
J: TRBJ2-5
size: many
CDR3: CASSLGGKETQYF
DNA: TGTGCCAGCAGCTTAGGGGGGAAAGAGACCCAGTACTTC

length: 14
V: TRBV4-1
D: .
J: TRBJ2-7
size: .
CDR3: CASSPQMGGYEQYF
DNA: TGCGCCAGCAGCCCTCAAATGGGAGGCTACGAGCAGTACTTC

length: 13
V: TRBV7-2
D: .
J: TRBJ1-2
size: many
CDR3: CASSQGHKEGYTF
DNA: TGTGCCAGCAGCCAGGGACACAAAGAGGGCTACACCTTC

length: 13
V: TRBV11-2
D: TRBD2
J: TRBJ2-5
size: many
CDR3: CASSIGRPQTQYF
DNA: TGTGCCAGCAGCATCGGGAGGCCACAGACCCAGTACTTC

length: 13
V: TRBV10-1
D: .
J: TRBJ2-7
size: .
CDR3: CASSESGAWEQYF
DNA: TGCGCCAGCAGTGAGTCGGGGGCCTGGGAGCAGTACTTC

length: 14
V: TRBV19
D: .
J: TRBJ2-7
size: .
CDR3: CASSMGLHDYEQYF
DNA: TGTGCCAGTAGTATGGGACTCCACGATTACGAGCAGTACTTC

length: 15
V: TRBV7-2
D: TRBD1
J: TRBJ1-1
size: many
CDR3: CASSHGTGVNTEAFF
DNA: TGTGCCAGCAGCCACGGGACAGGGGTAAACACTGAAGCTTTCTTT